A single sample is the source of the 16 T cell receptor beta chains below, sequenced in a study of T cells in Graves' hyperthyroidism and ophthalmopathy. Researchers took RNA transcripts and amplified the TCR beta CDR3 regions from them. The HTBI primer set drove a first-round RT-PCR of the TCR CDR3. TCRdb independently ran MiXCR on the multiplex PCR reads; one entry per CDR3 protein. Among over 700,000 distinct CDR3 sequences, 30% to 40% were seen once, and the ten largest hold less than 35%. Material for sequencing was blood. Receptors originate from a woman in her thirties or forties with Graves' hyperthyroidism.

The chain joins TRBV11-2 to TRBJ2-2; TRBD2 might be the D (6 bases). Trimming pared 1 base from V and 7 bases from J, leaving 16 bases between. CDR1 and CDR2 (germline): SGHAT, FQNNGV. The CDR3 contains 16 residues. The CDR3 spells CASSLGTGEWHGELFF. The DNA for the CDR3 is TGTGCCAGCAGCTTAGGAACGGGAGAGTGGCACGGGGAGCTGTTTTTT.

V is TRBV7-2 and J is TRBJ1-2, with 11 bases matching TRBD1. V trimming: 3 bases; J trimming: 4 bases; junction bases outside the gene matches: 1. The germline gives CDR1 SGHTA, CDR2 FQGNSA. The CDR3 sequence is 14 residues long. This CDR3 is CASSLDRGLYGYTF. Here the CDR3 DNA reads TGTGCCAGCAGCTTGGACAGGGGGCTCTATGGCTACACCTTC.

This clonotype was counted only a few times. The chain couples TRBV7-6 to TRBJ2-7, with 11 bases aligning to TRBD2. This CDR3 spans 15 amino acids. Trimming at V came to 5 bases and at J to 1 base, leaving 4 bases not matched to a gene. In germline, CDR1 is SGHVS, CDR2 FNYEAQ. The CDR3 protein is CASSGGLAASYEQYF. The CDR3 DNA follows: TGTGCCAGCAGCGGGGGACTAGCGGCTTCCTACGAGCAGTACTTC. The full variable domain, completed using reference TRBV7-6 and TRBJ2-7, is GAGVSQSPRYKVTKRGQDVALRCDPISGHVSLYWYRQALGQGPEFLTYFNYEAQQDKSGLPNDRFSAERPEGSISTLTIQRTEQRDSAMYRCASSGGLAASYEQYFGPGTRLTVT.

In its sample, this clonotype was seen many times. The chain has TRBV7-9 and TRBJ2-5; D is unresolved. From germline, CDR1 is SEHNR and CDR2 FQNEAQ (reference sequence). The CDR3 is 15 amino acids. The V and J ends lost 4 bases and 3 bases respectively, with 15 bases between them. CDR3 sequence (DNA): TGTGCCAGCAGCTGGGCGATTGAAGGTGAAGAGACCCAGTACTTC. Protein sequence: CASSWAIEGEETQYF.

This clonotype was found many times. This chain uses TRBV20-1 with TRBJ2-7; D not resolved. Trimming took 7 bases from V and 2 from J, leaving 12 bases between them. The CDR3 extends over 12 amino acids. Per the germline V gene, CDR1 is DFQATT and CDR2 is SNEGSKA (reference sequence). For the CDR3, the DNA is TGCAGTGGAATTTTTGAACCCTACGAGCAGTACTTC. This encodes CSGIFEPYEQYF.

At least ten counts were recorded for this clonotype. The chain is built from TRBV20-1 and TRBJ1-1; weak D call: TRBD1 (6 bases). In germline, CDR1 is DFQATT, CDR2 SNEGSKA (reference sequence). Trimming shortened V by 1 base and J by 6 bases, and 12 bases separated the two germline ends. This CDR3 has 13 amino acids. The CDR3 bases are TGCAGTGCTAGAGGGGGGGGGGCCCCTGAAGCTTTCTTT. As protein: CSARGGGAPEAFF.

This clonotype was counted at least ten times. The rearrangement joins TRBV20-1 to TRBJ1-1; no firm D call. There are 11 residues in the CDR3. The germline V gene encodes CDR1 DFQATT and CDR2 SNEGSKA (reference sequence). V was cut by 2 bases and J by 7 bases, with 8 bases left in between. The CDR3 reads CSARRSDEAFF. DNA for the CDR3: TGCAGTGCTAGAAGGTCAGATGAAGCTTTCTTT.

At least ten counts were recorded for this clonotype. V usage is TRBV13 and J usage is TRBJ1-5; TRBD1 matches at 8 bases. Per germline, CDR1 PRHDT and CDR2 FYEKMQ (reference sequence). The CDR3 runs 14 residues. J gave up 2 bases and V 5 bases, and 2 bases lay outside the gene matches. The CDR3 DNA reads as TGTGCCAGCAGCAAACAGGGGGGCAATCAGCCCCAGCATTTT. It yields the protein CASSKQGGNQPQHF.

This chain connects TRBV12-3 or TRBV12-4 to TRBJ2-2, with unresolved D. The J call may not be correct, given that the DNA end is closer to TRBJ2-3. This CDR3 contains 11 residues. CDR3 residues: CASSLRDTQYF. CDR3 nucleotide sequence: TGTGCCAGCAGTTTAAGGGATACGCAGTATTTT.

The chain links TRBV19 to TRBJ2-5, with 10 bases identical to TRBD2. Germline values: CDR1 LNHDA, CDR2 SQIVND (reference sequence). The CDR3 consists of 15 residues. Unmatched junction bases numbered 7, after V lost 4 bases and J lost 5 bases. The CDR3 sequence is CASSKLAGIWETQYF. The CDR3 nucleotides read TGTGCCAGTAGTAAACTAGCGGGAATTTGGGAGACCCAGTACTTC.

This clonotype came up many times. The chain uses TRBV20-1 and TRBJ2-5, with TRBD1 matching 7 bases. CDR1 is DFQATT and CDR2 is SNEGSKA in the germline V gene (reference sequence). The CDR3 is made up of 15 amino acids. J gave up 5 bases and V 2 bases, and 11 bases lay outside the gene matches. The CDR3 bases are TGCAGTGCTAGACCGGGACAGTTCCTTTCGGAGACCCAGTACTTC. Translation gives CSARPGQFLSETQYF.

V usage is TRBV12-3 or TRBV12-4 and J usage is TRBJ1-2; 7 nucleotides align to TRBD1. J was trimmed by 5 bases and V by 3 bases; bases with no gene match: 9. The CDR3 spans 15 residues. DNA for the CDR3: TGTGCCAGCAGTTTTCTCCCGGGACAGTCTTATGGCTACACCTTC. As protein: CASSFLPGQSYGYTF.

The chain is built from TRBV4-3 and TRBJ1-1, with D maybe TRBD1 (5 bases). CDR1 LGHNA and CDR2 YSLEER come from the germline V gene. V lost 0 bases, J lost 4 bases, and 12 bases lay in between. This CDR3 is 15 amino acids long. CDR3 nucleotide sequence: TGCGCCAGCAGCCAAGAGGACACCGCGAGCACTGAAGCTTTCTTT. Amino acids: CASSQEDTASTEAFF.

The rearrangement joins TRBV29-1 to TRBJ1-2, with unresolved D. There are 12 residues in the CDR3. Germline assignment: CDR1 SQVTM and CDR2 ANQGSEA. The ends were cut back, 5 bases at V and 6 bases at J, with 13 bases in the middle. The CDR3 sequence is CSVLGSKNGYTF. The DNA of the CDR3 is TGCAGCGTTTTGGGAAGTAAGAATGGCTACACCTTC.

With regard to this clonotype: One end of the junction varies from germline; a read error may be responsible. The chain employs TRBV5-1 and TRBJ1-2; maybe TRBD1 (5 bases). CDR1 SGHRS and CDR2 YFSETQ come from the germline V gene. This CDR3 is built from 14 residues. The CDR3 region is CASSPGGLDYGYTF. The CDR3 DNA reads TGTGCCAGCAGCCCGGGGGGATTGGACTATGGCTACACCTTC.

This clonotype was observed many times. The chain uses TRBV7-2 and TRBJ1-3; D gene uncertain. Trimming cost V 6 bases and J 3 bases, with 9 bases left between them. CDR1 and CDR2 (germline): SGHTA, FQGNSA. The CDR3 is made up of 13 amino acids. The CDR3 DNA reads as TGTGCCAGCAGTCTAGGAGGTGGAAACACCATATATTTT. Protein sequence: CASSLGGGNTIYF.